The subject of this entry is one T cell receptor (beta chain). What it binds is unknown. This specimen belongs to a study of T cells in narcolepsy. Libraries were prepared by immunoSEQ multiplex PCR; TCRdb keeps only in-frame clonotypes and omits some of them. The repertoire consists of some 16,000 clones, with over 75% occurring once and the leading ten covering 30% to 40%. Study-wide findings and caveats: Autoreactive clone sequences were missing from some blood memory CD4+ repertoires.

The germline gives CDR1 SSHAT, CDR2 FNYEAQ (reference sequence). CDR3 size: 15 residues. The germline V and J ends were trimmed by 5 bases and 1 base, with 11 bases remaining between them. The chain links TRBV7-7 to TRBJ2-2, with D maybe TRBD1 (6 bases). The specimen sequenced was memory (CD45RA-) CD4+ T cells from blood. The sequence derives from a human donor in good health. The CDR3 nucleotides read TGTGCCAGCAGCCCAATACAGGGGAACACCGGGGAGCTGTTTTTT. Its protein product is CASSPIQGNTGELFF. Full variable domain (rest looked up from reference TRBV7-7 and TRBJ2-2): GAGVSQSPRYKVTKRGQDVTLRCDPISSHATLYWYQQALGQGPEFLTYFNYEAQPDKSGLPSDRFSAERPEGSISTLTIQRTEQRDSAMYRCASSPIQGNTGELFFGEGSRLTVL.